The 8 T cell receptor beta chains in this list originate from one sample, sequenced in a study of T-cell reconstitution after alpha-beta-depleted transplantation in children. The TCRbeta library was prepared with unique molecular identifiers. TCRdb used MiXCR to reprocess the PCR reads, holding one entry per CDR3 protein. The sample consists of roughly 220,000 distinct CDR3 sequences, around 12% of them appearing once. This sample comprised PBMCs from the stem cell graft donor, obtained from the stem cell graft. These receptors all stem from a human donor who donated a stem cell graft to a child with acute lymphoblastic leukemia.

At least ten counts were recorded for this clonotype. V usage is TRBV4-3 and J usage is TRBJ2-7; weak D call: TRBD2 (7 bases). The germline V and J ends were trimmed by 0 bases and 2 bases, with 17 bases remaining between them. From germline, CDR1 is LGHNA and CDR2 YSLEER. This CDR3 region has 17 residues. The CDR3 here is CASSQEWAGGPAYEQYF. The CDR3 coding sequence is TGCGCCAGCAGCCAAGAATGGGCCGGGGGGCCTGCCTACGAGCAGTACTTC.

This clonotype was observed a single time. A much bigger clone sits one base away, suggesting this may be a read error. The rearrangement uses TRBV7-2 and TRBJ1-3; no firm D call. The CDR3 runs 13 residues. Germline V lookup: CDR1 SGHTA, CDR2 FQGNSA. V lost 5 bases, J lost 4 bases, and 9 bases lay in between. Here the CDR3 DNA reads TGTGCCAGCAGCCCCCAAACGGGAAACACCATATATTTT. Protein: CASSPQTGNTIYF.

In this sample, this clonotype turned up many times. J is TRBJ2-3 and V is TRBV5-1, with D perhaps matching TRBD2 (5 bases). The ends were cut back, 5 bases at V and 0 bases at J, with 13 bases in the middle. CDR1 and CDR2 from the germline V gene are SGHRS and YFSETQ. The CDR3 spans 15 residues. The CDR3 DNA is TGCGCCAGCAGAGACAAACTAGAAAGCACAGATACGCAGTATTTT. Its protein product is CASRDKLESTDTQYF. Filled out from reference TRBV5-1 and TRBJ2-3, the complete variable domain reads KAGVTQTPRYLIKTRGQQVTLSCSPISGHRSVSWYQQTPGQGLQFLFEYFSETQRNKGNFPGRFSGRQFSNSRSEMNVSTLELGDSALYLCASRDKLESTDTQYFGPGTRLTVL.

This rearrangement joins TRBV7-2 to TRBJ1-5, with 9 bases matching TRBD1. Germline CDR1 reads SGHTA; CDR2 reads FQGNSA. CDR3 size: 14 residues. The J segment lost 7 bases and the V segment lost 4 bases, leaving 5 bases of the junction unmatched. The CDR3 region has the DNA TGTGCCAGCAGCTGGGACAGGGCGACGCAGCCCCAGCATTTT. It yields the protein CASSWDRATQPQHF.

At least ten counts were recorded for this clonotype. The V and J genes are TRBV27 and TRBJ2-1; 7 bases map to TRBD2. V shed 7 bases, J shed 2 bases, and the junction held 5 bases outside the gene matches. The CDR3 spans 14 residues. Germline V gene lookup returns CDR1 MNHEY and CDR2 SMNVEV (reference sequence). CDR3 protein: CASTWGGAYNEQFF. The DNA of the CDR3 is TGTGCCAGCACCTGGGGAGGGGCCTACAATGAGCAGTTCTTC.

In this sample, this clonotype is medium-sized. The rearrangement links TRBV2 to TRBJ2-7; 9 bases are shared with TRBD2. After removal of 4 bases from V and 0 bases from J, the junction contained 10 bases not matched to a gene. Germline V gives CDR1 SNHLY, CDR2 FYNNEI. The CDR3 runs to 17 residues. The DNA for the CDR3 is TGTGCCAGCAGTGCCCCCTTATTAGCGGGGGACTCCTACGAGCAGTACTTC. It is translated as CASSAPLLAGDSYEQYF.

The rearrangement joins TRBV6-5 to TRBJ2-1, with 8 bases identical to TRBD2. This CDR3 has 18 amino acids. Losses at the gene ends were 6 bases for V and 3 bases for J; bases not matched to a gene: 16. Germline CDR1 is MNHEY and CDR2 is SVGAGI. The CDR3 bases are TGTGCCAGCAGCCGCCCGACCCTCTCGGGACTAGTCTACAATGAGCAGTTCTTC. Encoded protein: CASSRPTLSGLVYNEQFF.

Of note for this clonotype: Just one base apart from a much larger clone, this may be a read error. The chain recombines TRBV4-2 with TRBJ2-3, with D tentatively TRBD2 (6 bases). Germline V CDR1 and CDR2: LGHNA, YNFKEQ. The CDR3 covers 16 residues. Trimming stripped 2 bases from V and 2 bases from J, with 14 bases between. The CDR3 DNA is TGTGCCAGCAGCCAAAGAGCTAGCGTCGACACAGATACGCAGTATTTT. Translation: CASSQRASVDTDTQYF.